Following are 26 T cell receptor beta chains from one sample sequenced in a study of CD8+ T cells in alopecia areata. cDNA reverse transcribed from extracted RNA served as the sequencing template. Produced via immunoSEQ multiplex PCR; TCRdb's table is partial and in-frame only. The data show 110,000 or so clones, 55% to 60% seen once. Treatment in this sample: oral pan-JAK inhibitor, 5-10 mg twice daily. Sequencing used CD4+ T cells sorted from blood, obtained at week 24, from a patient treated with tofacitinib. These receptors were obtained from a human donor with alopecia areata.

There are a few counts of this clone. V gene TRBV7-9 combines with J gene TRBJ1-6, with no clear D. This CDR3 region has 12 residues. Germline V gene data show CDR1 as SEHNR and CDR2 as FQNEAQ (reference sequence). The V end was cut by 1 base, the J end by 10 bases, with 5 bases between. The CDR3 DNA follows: TGTGCCAGCAGCTTAGAGGCATCACCCCTCCACTTT. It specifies CASSLEASPLHF.

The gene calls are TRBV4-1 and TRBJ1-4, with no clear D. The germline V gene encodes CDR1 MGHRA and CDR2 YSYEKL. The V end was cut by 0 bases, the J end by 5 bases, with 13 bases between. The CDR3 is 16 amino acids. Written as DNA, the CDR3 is TGCGCCAGCAGCCAAGATTTGGCCGTGCGGAATGAAAAACTGTTTTTT. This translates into CASSQDLAVRNEKLFF.

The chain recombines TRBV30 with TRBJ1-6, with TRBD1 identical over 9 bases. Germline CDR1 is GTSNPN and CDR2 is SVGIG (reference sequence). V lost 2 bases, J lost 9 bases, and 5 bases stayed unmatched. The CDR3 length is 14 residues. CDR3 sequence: CAWSTGQGFSPLHF. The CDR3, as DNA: TGTGCCTGGAGTACAGGACAGGGGTTTTCACCCCTCCACTTT. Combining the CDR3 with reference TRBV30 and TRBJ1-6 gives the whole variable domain SQTIHQWPATLVQPVGSPLSLECTVEGTSNPNLYWYRQAAGRGLQLLFYSVGIGQISSEVPQNLSASRPQDRQFILSSKKLLLSDSGFYLCAWSTGQGFSPLHFGNGTRLTVT.

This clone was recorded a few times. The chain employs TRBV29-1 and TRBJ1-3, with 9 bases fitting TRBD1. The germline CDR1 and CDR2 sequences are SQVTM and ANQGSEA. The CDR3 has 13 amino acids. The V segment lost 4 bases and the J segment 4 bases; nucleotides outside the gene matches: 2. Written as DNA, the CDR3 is TGCAGCGTTGCCGGGACAGGGGGAAACACCATATATTTT. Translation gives CSVAGTGGNTIYF.

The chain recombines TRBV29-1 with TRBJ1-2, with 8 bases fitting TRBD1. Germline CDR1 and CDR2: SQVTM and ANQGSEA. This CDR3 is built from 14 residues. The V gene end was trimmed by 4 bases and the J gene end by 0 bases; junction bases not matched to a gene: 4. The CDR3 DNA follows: TGCAGCGTTGGACAGGGGCTCACTAACTATGGCTACACCTTC. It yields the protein CSVGQGLTNYGYTF.

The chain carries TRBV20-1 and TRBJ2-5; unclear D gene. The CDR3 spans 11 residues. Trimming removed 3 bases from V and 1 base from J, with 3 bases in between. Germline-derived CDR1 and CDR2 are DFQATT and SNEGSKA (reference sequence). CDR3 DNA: TGCAGTGCTAGTCTCCAAGAGACCCAGTACTTC. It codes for CSASLQETQYF.

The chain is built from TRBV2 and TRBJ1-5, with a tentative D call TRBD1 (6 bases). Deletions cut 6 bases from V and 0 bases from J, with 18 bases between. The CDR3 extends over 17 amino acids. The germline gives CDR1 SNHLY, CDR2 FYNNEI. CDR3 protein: CASRKQGSNYSNQPQHF. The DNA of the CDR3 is TGTGCCAGCAGAAAACAGGGCTCCAATTATAGCAATCAGCCCCAGCATTTT. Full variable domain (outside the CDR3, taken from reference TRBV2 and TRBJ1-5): EPEVTQTPSHQVTQMGQEVILRCVPISNHLYFYWYRQILGQKVEFLVSFYNNEISEKSEIFDDQFSVERPDGSNFTLKIRSTKLEDSAMYFCASRKQGSNYSNQPQHFGDGTRLSIL.

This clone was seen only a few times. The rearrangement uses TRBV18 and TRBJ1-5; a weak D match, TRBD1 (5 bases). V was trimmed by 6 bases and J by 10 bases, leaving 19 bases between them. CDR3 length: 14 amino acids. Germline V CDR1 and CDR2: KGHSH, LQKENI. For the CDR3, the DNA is TGTGCCAGCTCCGCTGGGGGGGGGTCGTTACCCCAGCATTTT. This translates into CASSAGGGSLPQHF. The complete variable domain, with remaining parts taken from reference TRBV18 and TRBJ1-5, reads NAGVMQNPRHLVRRRGQEARLRCSPMKGHSHVYWYRQLPEEGLKFMVYLQKENIIDESGMPKERFSAEFPKEGPSILRIQQVVRGDSAAYFCASSAGGGSLPQHFGDGTRLSIL.

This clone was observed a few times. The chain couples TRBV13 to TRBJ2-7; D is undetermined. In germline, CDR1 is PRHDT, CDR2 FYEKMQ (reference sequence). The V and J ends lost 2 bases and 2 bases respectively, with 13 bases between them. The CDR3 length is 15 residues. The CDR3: CASSLRQTGPYEQYF. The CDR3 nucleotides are TGTGCCAGCAGCTTACGCCAGACTGGGCCCTACGAGCAGTACTTC.

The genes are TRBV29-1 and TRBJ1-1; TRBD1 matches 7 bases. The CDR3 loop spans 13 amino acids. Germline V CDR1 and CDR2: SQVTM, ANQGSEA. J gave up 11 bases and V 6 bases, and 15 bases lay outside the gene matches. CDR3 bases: TGCAGCGTCGAAACTGGGCCAGGGGGAATGGCTTTCTTT. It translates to CSVETGPGGMAFF.

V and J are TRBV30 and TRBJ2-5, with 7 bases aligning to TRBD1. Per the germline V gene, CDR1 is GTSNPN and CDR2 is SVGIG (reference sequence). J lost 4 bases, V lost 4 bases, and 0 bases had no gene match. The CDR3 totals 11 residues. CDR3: CAWTGGETQYF. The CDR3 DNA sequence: TGTGCCTGGACAGGGGGAGAGACCCAGTACTTC. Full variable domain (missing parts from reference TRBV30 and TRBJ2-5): SQTIHQWPATLVQPVGSPLSLECTVEGTSNPNLYWYRQAAGRGLQLLFYSVGIGQISSEVPQNLSASRPQDRQFILSSKKLLLSDSGFYLCAWTGGETQYFGPGTRLLVL.

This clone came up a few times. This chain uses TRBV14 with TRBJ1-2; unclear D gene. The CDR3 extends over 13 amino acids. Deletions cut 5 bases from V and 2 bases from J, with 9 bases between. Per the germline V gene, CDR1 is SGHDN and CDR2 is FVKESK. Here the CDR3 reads CASSTPGNYGYTF. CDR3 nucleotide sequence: TGTGCCAGCAGCACCCCGGGGAACTATGGCTACACCTTC.

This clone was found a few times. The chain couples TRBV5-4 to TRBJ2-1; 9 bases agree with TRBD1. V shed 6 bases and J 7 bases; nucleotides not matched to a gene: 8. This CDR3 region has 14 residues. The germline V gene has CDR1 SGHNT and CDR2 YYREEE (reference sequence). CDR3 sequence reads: CASTTDRGNNEQFF. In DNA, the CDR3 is TGTGCCAGCACCACGGACAGGGGTAATAATGAGCAGTTCTTC.

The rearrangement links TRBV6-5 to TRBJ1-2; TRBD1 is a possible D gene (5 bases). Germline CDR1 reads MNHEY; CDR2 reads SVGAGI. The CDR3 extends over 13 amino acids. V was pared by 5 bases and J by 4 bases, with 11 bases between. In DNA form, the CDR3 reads TGTGCCAGCAGTCCCCAGGGACCCTATGGCTACACCTTC. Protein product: CASSPQGPYGYTF.

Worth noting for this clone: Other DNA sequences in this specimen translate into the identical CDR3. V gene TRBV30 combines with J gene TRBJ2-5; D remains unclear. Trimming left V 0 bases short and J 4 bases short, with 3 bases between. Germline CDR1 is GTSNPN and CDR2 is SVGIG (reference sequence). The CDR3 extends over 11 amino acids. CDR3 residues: CAWSVLETQYF. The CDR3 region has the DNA TGTGCCTGGAGTGTTTTAGAGACCCAGTACTTC.

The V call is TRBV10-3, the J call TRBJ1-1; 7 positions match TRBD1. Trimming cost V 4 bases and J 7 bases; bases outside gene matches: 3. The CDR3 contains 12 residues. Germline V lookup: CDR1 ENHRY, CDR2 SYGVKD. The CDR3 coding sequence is TGTGCCATCAGTGGGGACAGTGGTGAAGCTTTCTTT. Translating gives CAISGDSGEAFF.

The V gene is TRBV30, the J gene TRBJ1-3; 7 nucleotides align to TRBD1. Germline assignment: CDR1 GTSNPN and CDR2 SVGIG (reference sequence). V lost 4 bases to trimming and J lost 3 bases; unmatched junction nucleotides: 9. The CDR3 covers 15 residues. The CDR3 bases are TGTGCCTGGAATAGGGACAGAACCATTGGAAACACCATATATTTT. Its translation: CAWNRDRTIGNTIYF.

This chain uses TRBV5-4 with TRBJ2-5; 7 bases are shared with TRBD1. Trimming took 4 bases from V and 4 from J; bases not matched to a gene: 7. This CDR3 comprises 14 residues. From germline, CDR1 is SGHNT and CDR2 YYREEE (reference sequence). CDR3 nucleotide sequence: TGTGCCAGCAGCCCCGGGACAGCAAGAGAGACCCAGTACTTC. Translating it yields CASSPGTARETQYF. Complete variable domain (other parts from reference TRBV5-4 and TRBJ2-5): ETGVTQSPTHLIKTRGQQVTLRCSSQSGHNTVSWYQQALGQGPQFIFQYYREEENGRGNFPPRFSGLQFPNYSSELNVNALELDDSALYLCASSPGTARETQYFGPGTRLLVL.

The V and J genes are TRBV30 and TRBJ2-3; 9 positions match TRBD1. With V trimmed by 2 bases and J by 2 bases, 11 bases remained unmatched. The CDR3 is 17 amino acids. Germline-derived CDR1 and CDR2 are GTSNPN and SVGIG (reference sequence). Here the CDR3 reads CAWSYVIGQGLTDTQYF. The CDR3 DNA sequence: TGTGCCTGGAGTTACGTTATAGGACAGGGGCTCACAGATACGCAGTATTTT.

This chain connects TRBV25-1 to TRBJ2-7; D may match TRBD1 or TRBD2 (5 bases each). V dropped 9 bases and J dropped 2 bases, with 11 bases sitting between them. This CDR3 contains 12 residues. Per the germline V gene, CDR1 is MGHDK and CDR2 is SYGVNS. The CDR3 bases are TGTGCCAGTAGGGACGGAACCTACGAGCAGTACTTC. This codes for CASRDGTYEQYF.

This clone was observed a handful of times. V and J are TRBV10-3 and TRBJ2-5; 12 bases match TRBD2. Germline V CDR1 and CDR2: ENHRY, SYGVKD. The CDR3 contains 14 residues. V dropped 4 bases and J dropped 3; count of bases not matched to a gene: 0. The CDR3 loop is CAISGTSGEETQYF. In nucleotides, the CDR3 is TGTGCCATCAGTGGGACTAGCGGGGAAGAGACCCAGTACTTC.

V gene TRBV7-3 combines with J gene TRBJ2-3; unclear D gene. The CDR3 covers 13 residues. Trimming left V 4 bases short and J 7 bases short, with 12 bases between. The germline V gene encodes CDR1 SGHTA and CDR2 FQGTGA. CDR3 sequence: CASSSGFGYTQYF. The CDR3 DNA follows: TGTGCCAGCAGCTCAGGTTTCGGTTATACGCAGTATTTT.

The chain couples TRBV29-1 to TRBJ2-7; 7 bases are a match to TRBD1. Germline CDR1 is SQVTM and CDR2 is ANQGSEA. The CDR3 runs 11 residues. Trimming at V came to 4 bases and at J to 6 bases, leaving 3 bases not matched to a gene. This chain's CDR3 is CSVVTGIEQYF. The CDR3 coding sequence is TGCAGCGTTGTGACAGGGATCGAGCAGTACTTC.

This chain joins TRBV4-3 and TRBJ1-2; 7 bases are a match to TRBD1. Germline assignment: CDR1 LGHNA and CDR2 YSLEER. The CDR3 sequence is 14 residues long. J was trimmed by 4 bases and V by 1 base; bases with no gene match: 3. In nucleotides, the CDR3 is TGCGCCAGCAGCCAAGCGGGACAGCCCTATGGCTACACCTTC. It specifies CASSQAGQPYGYTF.

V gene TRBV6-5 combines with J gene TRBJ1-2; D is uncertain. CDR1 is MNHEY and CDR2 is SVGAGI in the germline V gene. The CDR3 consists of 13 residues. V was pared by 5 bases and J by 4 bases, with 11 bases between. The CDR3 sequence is CASSPDASYGYTF. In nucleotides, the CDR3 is TGTGCCAGCAGTCCGGACGCTAGCTATGGCTACACCTTC.

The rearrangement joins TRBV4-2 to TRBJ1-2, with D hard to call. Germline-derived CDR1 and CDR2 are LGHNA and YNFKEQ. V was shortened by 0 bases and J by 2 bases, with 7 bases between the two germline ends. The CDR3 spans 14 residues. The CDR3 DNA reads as TGTGCCAGCAGCCAAGAATCACGGAACTATGGCTACACCTTC. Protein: CASSQESRNYGYTF.